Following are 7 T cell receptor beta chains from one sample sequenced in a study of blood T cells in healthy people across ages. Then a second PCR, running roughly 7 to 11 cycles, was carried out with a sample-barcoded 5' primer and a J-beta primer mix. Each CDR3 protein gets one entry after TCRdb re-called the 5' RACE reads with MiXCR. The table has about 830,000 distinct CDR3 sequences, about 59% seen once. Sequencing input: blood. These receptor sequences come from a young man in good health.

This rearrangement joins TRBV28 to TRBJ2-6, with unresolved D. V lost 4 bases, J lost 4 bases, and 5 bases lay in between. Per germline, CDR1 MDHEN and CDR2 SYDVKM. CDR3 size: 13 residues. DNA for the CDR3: TGTGCCAGCAGTTCGGAGGGGGCCAACGTCCTGACTTTC. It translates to CASSSEGANVLTF.

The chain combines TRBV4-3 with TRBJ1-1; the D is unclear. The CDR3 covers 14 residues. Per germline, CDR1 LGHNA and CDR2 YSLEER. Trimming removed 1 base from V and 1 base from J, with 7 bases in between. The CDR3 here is CASSQGVWNTEAFF. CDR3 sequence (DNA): TGCGCCAGCAGCCAAGGGGTTTGGAACACTGAAGCTTTCTTT.

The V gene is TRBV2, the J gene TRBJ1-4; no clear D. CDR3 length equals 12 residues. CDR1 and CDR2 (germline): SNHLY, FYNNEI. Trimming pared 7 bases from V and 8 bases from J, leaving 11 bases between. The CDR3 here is CASTQRGEKLFF. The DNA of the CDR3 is TGTGCCAGCACCCAACGAGGGGAAAAACTGTTTTTT.

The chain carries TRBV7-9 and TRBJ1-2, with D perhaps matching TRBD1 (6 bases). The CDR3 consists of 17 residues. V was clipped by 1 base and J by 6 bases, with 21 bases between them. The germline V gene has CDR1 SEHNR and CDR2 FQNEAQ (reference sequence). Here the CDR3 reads CASSLGGRGDGTDGYTF. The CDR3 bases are TGTGCCAGCAGCTTAGGAGGAAGGGGGGACGGTACGGATGGCTACACCTTC.

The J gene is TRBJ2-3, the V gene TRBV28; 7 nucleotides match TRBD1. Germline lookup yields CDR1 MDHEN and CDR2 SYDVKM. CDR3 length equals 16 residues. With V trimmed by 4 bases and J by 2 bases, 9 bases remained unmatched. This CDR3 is CASSSNRGQDTDTQYF. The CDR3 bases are TGTGCCAGCAGTTCCAACAGGGGACAAGACACAGATACGCAGTATTTT.

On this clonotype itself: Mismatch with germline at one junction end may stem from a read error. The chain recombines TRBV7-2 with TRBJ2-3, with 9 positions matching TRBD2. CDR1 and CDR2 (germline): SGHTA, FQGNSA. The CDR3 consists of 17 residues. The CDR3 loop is CASSLAPAGGRTDMQYF. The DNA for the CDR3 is TGTGCCAGCAGCTTAGCCCCGGCGGGGGGGAGGACAGATATGCAGTATTTT.

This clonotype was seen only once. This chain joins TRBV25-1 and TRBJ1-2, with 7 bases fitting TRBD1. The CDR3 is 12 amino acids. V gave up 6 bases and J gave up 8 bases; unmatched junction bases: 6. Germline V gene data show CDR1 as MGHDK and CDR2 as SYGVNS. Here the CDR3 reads CASSQGTVGYTF. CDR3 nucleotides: TGTGCCAGCAGCCAAGGGACAGTGGGCTACACCTTC.